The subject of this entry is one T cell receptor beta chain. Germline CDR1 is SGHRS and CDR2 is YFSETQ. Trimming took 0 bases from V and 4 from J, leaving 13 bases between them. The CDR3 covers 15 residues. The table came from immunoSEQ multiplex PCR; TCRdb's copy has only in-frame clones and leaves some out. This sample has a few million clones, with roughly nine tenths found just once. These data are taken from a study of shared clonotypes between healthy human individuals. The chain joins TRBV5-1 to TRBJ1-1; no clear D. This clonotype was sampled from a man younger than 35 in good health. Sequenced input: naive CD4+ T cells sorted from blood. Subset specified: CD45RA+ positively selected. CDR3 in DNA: TGCGCCAGCAGCTTGGTGTTCGGTCCGGGCACTGAAGCTTTCTTT. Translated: CASSLVFGPGTEAFF.